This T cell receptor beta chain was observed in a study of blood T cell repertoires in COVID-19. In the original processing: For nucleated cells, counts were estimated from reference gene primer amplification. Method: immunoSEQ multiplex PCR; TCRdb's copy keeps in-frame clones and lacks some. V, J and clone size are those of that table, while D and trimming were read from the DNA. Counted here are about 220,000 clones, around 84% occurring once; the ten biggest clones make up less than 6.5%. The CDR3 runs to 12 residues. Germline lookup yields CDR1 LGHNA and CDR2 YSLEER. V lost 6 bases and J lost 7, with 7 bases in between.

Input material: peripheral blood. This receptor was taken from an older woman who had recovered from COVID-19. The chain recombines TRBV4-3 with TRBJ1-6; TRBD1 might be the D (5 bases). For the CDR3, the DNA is TGCGCCAGCAGTGGGGCCAATTCACCCCTCCACTTT. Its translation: CASSGANSPLHF.